The clone carrying this TCR beta chain was counted a single time. The data were produced by immunoSEQ multiplex PCR, yet TCRdb's version contains in-frame clones alone and is incomplete. The sample has 250,000 to 300,000 clones; 75% to 90% are singletons. This record comes from a study of blood T cell repertoires in COVID-19. Study details: T cells, B-cell-depleted T cells, or PBMCs provided the cDNA or gDNA that served as material.

V was trimmed by 5 bases and J by 7 bases, leaving 12 bases between them. The CDR3 consists of 13 residues. Germline CDR1 ENHRY, CDR2 SYGVKD. This chain links TRBV10-3 with TRBJ1-5; D is possibly TRBD1 (5 bases). The sequenced sample consisted of peripheral blood. The source of this sequence is a woman in her seventies with COVID-19, enrolled during active disease. CDR3 DNA: TGTGCCATCAGTTTCGGGGGGGACCAGCCCCAGCATTTT. Encoded protein: CAISFGGDQPQHF.